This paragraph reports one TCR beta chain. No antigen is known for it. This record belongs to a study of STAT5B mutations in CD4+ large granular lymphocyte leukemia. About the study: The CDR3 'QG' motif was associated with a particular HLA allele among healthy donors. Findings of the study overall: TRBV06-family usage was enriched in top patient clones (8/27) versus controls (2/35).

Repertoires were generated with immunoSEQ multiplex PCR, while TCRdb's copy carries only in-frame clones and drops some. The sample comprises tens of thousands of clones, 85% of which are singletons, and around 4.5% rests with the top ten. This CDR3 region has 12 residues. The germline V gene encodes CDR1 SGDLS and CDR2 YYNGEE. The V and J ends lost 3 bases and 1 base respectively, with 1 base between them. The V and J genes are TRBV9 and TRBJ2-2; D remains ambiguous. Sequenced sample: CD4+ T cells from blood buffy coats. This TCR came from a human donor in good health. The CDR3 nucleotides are TGTGCCAGCAGCGAGAACACCGGGGAGCTGTTTTTT. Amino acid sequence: CASSENTGELFF. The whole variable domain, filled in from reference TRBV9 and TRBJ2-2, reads DSGVTQTPKHLITATGQRVTLRCSPRSGDLSVYWYQQSLDQGLQFLIQYYNGEERAKGNILERFSAQQFPDLHSELNLSSLELGDSALYFCASSENTGELFFGEGSRLTVL.